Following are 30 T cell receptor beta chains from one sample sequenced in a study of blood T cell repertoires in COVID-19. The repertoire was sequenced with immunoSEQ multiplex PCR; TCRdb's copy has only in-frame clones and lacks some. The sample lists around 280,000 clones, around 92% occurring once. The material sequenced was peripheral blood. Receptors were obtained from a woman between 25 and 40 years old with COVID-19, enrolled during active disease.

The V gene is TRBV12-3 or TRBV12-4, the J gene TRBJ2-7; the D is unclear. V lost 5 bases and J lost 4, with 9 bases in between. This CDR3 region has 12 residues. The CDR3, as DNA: TGTGCCAGCAGTAGGAGCCTATACGAGCAGTACTTC. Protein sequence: CASSRSLYEQYF.

The CDR3 is CATSRDPAGRQPQHF. The CDR3 bases are TGTGCCACCAGCAGAGATCCGGCAGGTCGGCAGCCCCAGCATTTT. The chain carries TRBV15 and TRBJ1-5; D remains ambiguous. The CDR3 loop spans 15 amino acids. Trimming cost V 0 bases and J 7 bases, with 13 bases left between them. Germline values: CDR1 LNHNV, CDR2 YYDKDF (reference sequence).

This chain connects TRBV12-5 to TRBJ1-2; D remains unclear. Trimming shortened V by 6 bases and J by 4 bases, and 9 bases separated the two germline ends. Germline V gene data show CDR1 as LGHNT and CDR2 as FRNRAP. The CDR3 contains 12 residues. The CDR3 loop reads CASGSRVYGYTF. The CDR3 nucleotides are TGTGCTAGTGGCTCCCGGGTCTATGGCTACACCTTC.

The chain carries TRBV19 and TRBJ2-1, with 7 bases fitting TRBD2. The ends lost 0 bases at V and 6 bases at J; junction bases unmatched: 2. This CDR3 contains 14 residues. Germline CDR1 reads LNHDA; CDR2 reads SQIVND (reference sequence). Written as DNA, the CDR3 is TGTGCCAGTAGTATAGAAGCGGGGCTCAATGAGCAGTTCTTC. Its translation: CASSIEAGLNEQFF.

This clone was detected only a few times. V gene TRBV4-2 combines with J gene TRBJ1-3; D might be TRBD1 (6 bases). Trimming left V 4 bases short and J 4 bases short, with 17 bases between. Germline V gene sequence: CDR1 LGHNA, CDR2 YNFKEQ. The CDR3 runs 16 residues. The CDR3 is CASSPEWGTRGNTIYF. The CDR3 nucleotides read TGTGCCAGCAGCCCGGAGTGGGGGACAAGAGGAAACACCATATATTTT.

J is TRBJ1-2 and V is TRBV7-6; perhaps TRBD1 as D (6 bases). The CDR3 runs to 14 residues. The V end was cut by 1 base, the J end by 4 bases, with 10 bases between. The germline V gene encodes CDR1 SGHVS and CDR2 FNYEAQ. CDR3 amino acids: CASSLGSGAYGYTF. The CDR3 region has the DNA TGTGCCAGCAGCTTAGGGTCAGGGGCCTATGGCTACACCTTC.

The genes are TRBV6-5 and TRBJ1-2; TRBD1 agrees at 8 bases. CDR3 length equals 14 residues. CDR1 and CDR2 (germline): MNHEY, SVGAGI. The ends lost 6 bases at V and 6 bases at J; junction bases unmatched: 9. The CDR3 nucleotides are TGTGCCAGCAGGCCTTTTACAGGGGGAGATGGCTACACCTTC. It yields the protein CASRPFTGGDGYTF.

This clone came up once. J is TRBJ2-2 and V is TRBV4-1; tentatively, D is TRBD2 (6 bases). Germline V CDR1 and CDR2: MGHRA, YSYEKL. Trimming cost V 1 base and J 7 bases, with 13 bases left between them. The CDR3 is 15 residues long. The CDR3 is CASSQVRDFLGELFF. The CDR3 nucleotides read TGCGCCAGCAGCCAAGTGAGGGACTTCCTCGGGGAGCTGTTTTTT.

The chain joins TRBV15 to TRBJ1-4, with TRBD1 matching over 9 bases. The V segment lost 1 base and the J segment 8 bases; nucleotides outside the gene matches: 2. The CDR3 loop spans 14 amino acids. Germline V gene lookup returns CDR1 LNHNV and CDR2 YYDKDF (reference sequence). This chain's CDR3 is CATSRVGQGEKLFF. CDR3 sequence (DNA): TGTGCCACCAGCAGAGTCGGACAGGGGGAAAAACTGTTTTTT.

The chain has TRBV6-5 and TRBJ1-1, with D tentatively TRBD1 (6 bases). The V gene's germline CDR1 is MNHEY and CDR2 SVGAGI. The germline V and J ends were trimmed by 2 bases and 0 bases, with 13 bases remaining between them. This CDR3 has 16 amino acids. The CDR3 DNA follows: TGTGCCAGCAGTTACGCCAGGGGCCCCATGAACACTGAAGCTTTCTTT. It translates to CASSYARGPMNTEAFF.

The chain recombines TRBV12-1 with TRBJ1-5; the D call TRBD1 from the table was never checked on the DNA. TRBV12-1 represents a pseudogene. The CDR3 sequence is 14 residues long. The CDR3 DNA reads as TGTGCCAGCAGCTACGGACAGGGCAATCAGCCCCAGCATTTT. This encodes CASSYGQGNQPQHF.

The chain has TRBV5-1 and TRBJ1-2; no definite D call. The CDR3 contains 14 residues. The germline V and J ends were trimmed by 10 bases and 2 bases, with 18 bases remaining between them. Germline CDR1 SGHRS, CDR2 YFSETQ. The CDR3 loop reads CASNPTERNYGYTF. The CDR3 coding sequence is TGCGCCTCTAACCCCACGGAGAGAAACTATGGCTACACCTTC.

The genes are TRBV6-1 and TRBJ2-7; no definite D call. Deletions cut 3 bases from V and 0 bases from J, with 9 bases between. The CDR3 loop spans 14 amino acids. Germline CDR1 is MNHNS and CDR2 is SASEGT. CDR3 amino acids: CASSDGRFSYEQYF. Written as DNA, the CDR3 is TGTGCCAGCAGTGACGGTCGCTTCTCCTACGAGCAGTACTTC.

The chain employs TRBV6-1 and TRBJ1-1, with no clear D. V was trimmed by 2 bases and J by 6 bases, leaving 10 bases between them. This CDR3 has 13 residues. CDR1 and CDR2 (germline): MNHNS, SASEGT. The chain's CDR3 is CASSEWVRAEAFF. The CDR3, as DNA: TGTGCCAGCAGTGAATGGGTGAGGGCTGAAGCTTTCTTT.

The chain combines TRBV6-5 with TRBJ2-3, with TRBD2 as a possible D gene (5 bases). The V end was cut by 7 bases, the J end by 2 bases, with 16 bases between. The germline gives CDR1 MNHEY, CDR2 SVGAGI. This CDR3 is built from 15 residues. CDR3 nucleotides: TGTGCCAGCAATTCTCCGGGGAGCTACACAGATACGCAGTATTTT. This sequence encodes CASNSPGSYTDTQYF.

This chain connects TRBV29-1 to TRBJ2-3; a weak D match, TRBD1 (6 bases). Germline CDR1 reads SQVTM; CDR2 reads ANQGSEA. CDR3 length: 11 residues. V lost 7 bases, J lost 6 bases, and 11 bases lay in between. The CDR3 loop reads CSGTGTDTQYF. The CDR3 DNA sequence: TGCAGCGGCACAGGGACCGATACGCAGTATTTT.

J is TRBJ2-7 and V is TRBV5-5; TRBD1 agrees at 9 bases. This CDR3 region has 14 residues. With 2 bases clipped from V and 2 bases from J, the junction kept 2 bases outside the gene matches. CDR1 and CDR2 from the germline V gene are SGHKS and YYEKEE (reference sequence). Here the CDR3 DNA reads TGTGCCAGCAGCTTTCGGACAGGGGCCTACGAGCAGTACTTC. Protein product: CASSFRTGAYEQYF.

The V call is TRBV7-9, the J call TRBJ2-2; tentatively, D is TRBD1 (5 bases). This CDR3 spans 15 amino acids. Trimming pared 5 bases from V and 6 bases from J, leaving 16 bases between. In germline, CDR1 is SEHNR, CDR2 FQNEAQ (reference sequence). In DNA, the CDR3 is TGTGCCAGCAGCCCACCCTTCTGGGGCGCCGGGGAGCTGTTTTTT. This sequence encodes CASSPPFWGAGELFF.

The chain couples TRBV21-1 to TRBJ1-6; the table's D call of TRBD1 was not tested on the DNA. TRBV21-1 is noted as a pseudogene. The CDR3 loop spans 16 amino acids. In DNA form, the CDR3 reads TGTGCCAGCACCCAATTTACAGGGGGCTTTAATTCACCCCTCCACTTT. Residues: CASTQFTGGFNSPLHF.

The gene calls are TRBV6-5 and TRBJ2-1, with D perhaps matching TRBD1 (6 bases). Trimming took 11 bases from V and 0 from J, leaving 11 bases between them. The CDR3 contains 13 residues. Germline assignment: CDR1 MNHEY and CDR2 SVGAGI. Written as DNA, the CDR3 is TGTGCCGGAGGACAGAGCTCCTACAATGAGCAGTTCTTC. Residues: CAGGQSSYNEQFF.

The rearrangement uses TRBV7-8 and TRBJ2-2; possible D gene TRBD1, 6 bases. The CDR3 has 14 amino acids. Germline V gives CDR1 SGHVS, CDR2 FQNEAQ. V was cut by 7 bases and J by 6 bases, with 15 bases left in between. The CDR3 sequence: CASTQGQGPGELFF. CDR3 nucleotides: TGTGCCAGCACCCAGGGGCAGGGGCCCGGGGAGCTGTTTTTT.

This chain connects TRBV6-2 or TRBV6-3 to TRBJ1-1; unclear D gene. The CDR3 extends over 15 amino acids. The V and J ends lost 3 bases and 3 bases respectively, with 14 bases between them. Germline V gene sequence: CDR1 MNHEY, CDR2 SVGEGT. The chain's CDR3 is CASSYDRGKDTEAFF. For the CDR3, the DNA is TGTGCCAGCAGTTATGATCGGGGAAAGGACACTGAAGCTTTCTTT.

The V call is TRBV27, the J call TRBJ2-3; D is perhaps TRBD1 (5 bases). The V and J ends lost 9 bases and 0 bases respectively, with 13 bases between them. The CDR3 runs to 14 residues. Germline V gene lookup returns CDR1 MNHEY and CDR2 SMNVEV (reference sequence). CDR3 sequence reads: CASVTAKSTDTQYF. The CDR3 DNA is TGTGCCAGTGTGACAGCAAAGAGCACAGATACGCAGTATTTT.

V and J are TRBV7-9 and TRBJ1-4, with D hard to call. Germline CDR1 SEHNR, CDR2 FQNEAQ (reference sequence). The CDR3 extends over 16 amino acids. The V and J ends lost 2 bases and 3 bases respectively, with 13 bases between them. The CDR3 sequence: CASSLSPSRSNEKLFF. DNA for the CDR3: TGTGCCAGCAGCTTATCTCCGTCGAGGTCTAATGAAAAACTGTTTTTT. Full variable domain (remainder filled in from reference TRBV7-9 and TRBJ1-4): DTGVSQNPRHKITKRGQNVTFRCDPISEHNRLYWYRQTLGQGPEFLTYFQNEAQLEKSRLLSDRFSAERPKGSFSTLEIQRTEQGDSAMYLCASSLSPSRSNEKLFFGSGTQLSVL.

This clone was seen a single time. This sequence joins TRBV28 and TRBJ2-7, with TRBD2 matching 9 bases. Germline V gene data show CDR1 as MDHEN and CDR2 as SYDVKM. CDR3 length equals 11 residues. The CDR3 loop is CASLAGVEQYF. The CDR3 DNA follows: TGTGCGTCCTTAGCGGGGGTCGAGCAGTACTTC.

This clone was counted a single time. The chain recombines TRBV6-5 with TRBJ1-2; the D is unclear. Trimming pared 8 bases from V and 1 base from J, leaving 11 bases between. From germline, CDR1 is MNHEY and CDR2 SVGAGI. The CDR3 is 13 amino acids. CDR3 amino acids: CASRVQLNYGYTF. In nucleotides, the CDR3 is TGTGCCAGCCGCGTACAGCTTAACTATGGCTACACCTTC.

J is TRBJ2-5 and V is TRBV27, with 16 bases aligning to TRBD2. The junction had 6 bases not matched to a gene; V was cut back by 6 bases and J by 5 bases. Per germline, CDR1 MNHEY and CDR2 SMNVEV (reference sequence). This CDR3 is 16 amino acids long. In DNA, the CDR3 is TGTGCCAGCAGAGAGGGGACTAGCGGGGGGGCGGAGACCCAGTACTTC. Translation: CASREGTSGGAETQYF.

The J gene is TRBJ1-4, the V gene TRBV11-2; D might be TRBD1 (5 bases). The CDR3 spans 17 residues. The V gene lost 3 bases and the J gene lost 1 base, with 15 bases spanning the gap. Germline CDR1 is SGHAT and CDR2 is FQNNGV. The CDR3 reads CASSFFRGKRTNEKLFF. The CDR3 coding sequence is TGTGCCAGCAGCTTCTTCCGGGGGAAGCGAACTAATGAAAAACTGTTTTTT. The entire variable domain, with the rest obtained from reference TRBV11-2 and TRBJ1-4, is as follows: EAGVAQSPRYKIIEKRQSVAFWCNPISGHATLYWYQQILGQGPKLLIQFQNNGVVDDSQLPKDRFSAERLKGVDSTLKIQPAKLEDSAVYLCASSFFRGKRTNEKLFFGSGTQLSVL.

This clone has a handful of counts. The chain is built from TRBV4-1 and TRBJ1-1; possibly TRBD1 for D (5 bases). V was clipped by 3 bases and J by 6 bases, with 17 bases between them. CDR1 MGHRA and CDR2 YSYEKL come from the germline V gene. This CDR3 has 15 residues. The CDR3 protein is CASSHPQEGRSEAFF. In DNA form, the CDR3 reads TGCGCCAGCAGCCATCCACAGGAGGGCAGGTCTGAAGCTTTCTTT.

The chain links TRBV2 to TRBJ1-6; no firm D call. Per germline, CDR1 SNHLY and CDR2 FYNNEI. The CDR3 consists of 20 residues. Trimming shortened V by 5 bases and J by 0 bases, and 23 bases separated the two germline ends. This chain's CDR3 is CASSPNLGGRRSSYNSPLHF. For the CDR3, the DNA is TGTGCCAGCAGTCCTAACCTTGGAGGGCGACGGAGCTCCTATAATTCACCCCTCCACTTT.